This T cell receptor beta chain was obtained from a study of blood T cell repertoires in COVID-19. Study context: Samples taken during acute and convalescent COVID-19 were collected in the United States, Italy and Spain.

This CDR3 is 15 amino acids long. The germline V gene has CDR1 LGHDT and CDR2 YNNKEL (reference sequence). V dropped 1 base and J dropped 7; count of bases not matched to a gene: 7. Original analysis: Amplification with reference gene primers provided the estimates of nucleated cell counts. Clones were sequenced by immunoSEQ multiplex PCR, and TCRdb holds only the in-frame ones, with some missing. V, J and clone size were drawn from that table, and D and trimming were deduced from the DNA. The profile shows fewer than 250,000 clones, around 86% of them singletons. The chain carries TRBV3-1 (or the pseudogene TRBV3-2) and TRBJ1-2, with TRBD1 matching 9 bases. The receptor comes from a man aged 55 to 70 with acute or convalescent COVID-19. The sample taken for sequencing was peripheral blood. The CDR3 DNA is TGTGCCAGCAGCCAAGTGGGACAGGGTGCGAGTGGCTACACCTTC. Translating gives CASSQVGQGASGYTF.